These T cell receptor beta chains were read from a single sample in a study of blood T cell repertoires in COVID-19. Profiled with immunoSEQ multiplex PCR; TCRdb holds only in-frame clones, not every one. Of 9,000 to 15,000 clones in the sample, about 71% were seen once. The sequenced sample was peripheral blood. All receptors come from a man between 60 and 70 years old with COVID-19, enrolled during active disease. Both conserved end residues are part of each CDR3. D genes are given only for firm matches. Clone size is shown for a subset of rows, as once, few, many or a class of expanded clone.

clone_size | d_call | j_call | v_call | cdr3_aa | cdr3_nt
. | . | TRBJ2-3 | TRBV21-1 | CASSKDRGQKRTDTQYF | TGTGCCAGCAGCAAAGACAGAGGACAGAAGAGGACAGATACGCAGTATTTT
few | TRBD1 | TRBJ2-7 | TRBV5-6 | CASSPPGQEGEQYF | TGTGCCAGCAGCCCACCGGGACAGGAGGGCGAGCAGTACTTC
few | TRBD1 | TRBJ2-7 | TRBV7-9 | CASSRPPPDRGYEQYF | TGTGCCAGCAGCCGTCCCCCACCGGACAGGGGCTACGAGCAGTACTTC
. | . | TRBJ2-1 | TRBV18 | CASSPPNYNEQFF | TGTGCCAGCTCACCACCCAATTACAATGAGCAGTTCTTC
. | . | TRBJ1-6 | TRBV10-3 | CAIRPTGNSPLHF | TGTGCCATCAGGCCTACAGGAAATTCACCCCTCCACTTT
once | TRBD1 | TRBJ2-7 | TRBV10-3 | CAAGTGEYEQYF | TGTGCCGCCGGGACAGGGGAGTACGAGCAGTACTTC
. | . | TRBJ2-1 | TRBV24-1 | CATSDPQGINEQFF | TGTGCCACCAGTGACCCTCAGGGGATCAATGAGCAGTTCTTC
few | . | TRBJ2-1 | TRBV11-3 | CASSLGGWLASNEQFF | TGTGCCAGCAGCTTAGGCGGATGGCTAGCTAGCAATGAGCAGTTCTTC
. | TRBD1 | TRBJ2-7 | TRBV5-6 | CASSWGQGNYEQYF | TGTGCCAGCAGCTGGGGACAGGGGAACTACGAGCAGTACTTC
few | TRBD2 | TRBJ2-3 | TRBV30 | CAWRASGGTDTQYF | TGTGCCTGGAGAGCTAGCGGGGGCACAGATACGCAGTATTTT
. | TRBD1 | TRBJ1-6 | TRBV30 | CAWILDRGYAPLHF | TGTGCCTGGATTCTGGACAGGGGATATGCACCCCTCCACTTT
few | . | TRBJ2-1 | TRBV11-3 | CASNPSRDNYNEQFF | TGTGCCAGCAACCCCTCGAGGGATAACTACAATGAGCAGTTCTTC
. | . | TRBJ1-6 | TRBV10-3 | CAISESSTGGDSPLHF | TGTGCCATCAGTGAGTCGTCAACAGGTGGAGATTCACCCCTCCACTTT